This T cell receptor (beta chain) was sequenced in a study of blood T cell repertoires in COVID-19. Study at large: Spain, Italy and the United States supplied samples that represented acute and convalescent COVID-19. T cells, B-cell-depleted T cells, or PBMCs provided the cDNA or gDNA that served as material.

Germline assignment: CDR1 SGHTA and CDR2 FQGNSA. V was trimmed by 6 bases and J by 0 bases, leaving 4 bases between them. CDR3 size: 12 residues. Original processing notes: Estimated nucleated cell counts came from reference gene primer amplification. Using immunoSEQ multiplex PCR, the repertoire was profiled, and TCRdb retains in-frame clones only, with some absent. The V and J calls and the clone size are those of that table, but D and trimming were determined from the DNA. In the table there are 75,000 to 100,000 clones, 86% of which are singletons. The sequenced sample was peripheral blood. The receptor was derived from an elderly man with acute or convalescent COVID-19. V and J are TRBV7-2 and TRBJ2-3; D unclear. CDR3 DNA: TGTGCCAGCAGAACAAGCACAGATACGCAGTATTTT. Amino acids: CASRTSTDTQYF.